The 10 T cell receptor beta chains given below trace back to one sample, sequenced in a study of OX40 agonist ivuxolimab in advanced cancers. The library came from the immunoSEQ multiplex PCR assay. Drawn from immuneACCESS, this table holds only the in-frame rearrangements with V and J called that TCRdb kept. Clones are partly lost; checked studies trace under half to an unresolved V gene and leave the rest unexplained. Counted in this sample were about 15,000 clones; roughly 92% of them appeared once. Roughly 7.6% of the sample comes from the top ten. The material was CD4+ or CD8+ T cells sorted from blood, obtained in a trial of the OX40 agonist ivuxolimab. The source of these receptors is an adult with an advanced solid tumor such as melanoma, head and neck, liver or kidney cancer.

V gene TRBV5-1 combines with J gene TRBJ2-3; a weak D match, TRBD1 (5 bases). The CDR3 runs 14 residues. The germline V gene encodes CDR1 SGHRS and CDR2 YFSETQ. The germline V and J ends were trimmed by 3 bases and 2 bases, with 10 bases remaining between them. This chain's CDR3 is CASSSRQPTDTQYF. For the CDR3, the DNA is TGCGCCAGCAGCTCACGACAGCCCACAGATACGCAGTATTTT. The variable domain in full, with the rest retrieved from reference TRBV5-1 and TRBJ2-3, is KAGVTQTPRYLIKTRGQQVTLSCSPISGHRSVSWYQQTPGQGLQFLFEYFSETQRNKGNFPGRFSGRQFSNSRSEMNVSTLELGDSALYLCASSSRQPTDTQYFGPGTRLTVL.

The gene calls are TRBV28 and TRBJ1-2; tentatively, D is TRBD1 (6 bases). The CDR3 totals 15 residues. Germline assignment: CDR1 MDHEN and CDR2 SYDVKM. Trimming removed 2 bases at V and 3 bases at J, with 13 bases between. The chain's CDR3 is CASSLRGGLYYGYTF. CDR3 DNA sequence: TGTGCCAGCAGTTTACGGGGGGGCCTCTACTATGGCTACACCTTC.

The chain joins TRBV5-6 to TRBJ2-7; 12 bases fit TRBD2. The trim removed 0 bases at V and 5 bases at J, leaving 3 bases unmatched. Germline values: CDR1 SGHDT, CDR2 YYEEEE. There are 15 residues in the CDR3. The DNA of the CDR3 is TGTGCCAGCAGCTTGGGACTAGCGGGAGCCCACGAGCAGTACTTC. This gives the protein CASSLGLAGAHEQYF.

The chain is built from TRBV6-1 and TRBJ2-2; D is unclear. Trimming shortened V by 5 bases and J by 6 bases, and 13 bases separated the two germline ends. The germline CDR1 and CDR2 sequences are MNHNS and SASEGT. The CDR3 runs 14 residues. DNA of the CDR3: TGTGCCAGCAGTTTAAGTGTGTGGCCCGGGGAGCTGTTTTTT. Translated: CASSLSVWPGELFF.

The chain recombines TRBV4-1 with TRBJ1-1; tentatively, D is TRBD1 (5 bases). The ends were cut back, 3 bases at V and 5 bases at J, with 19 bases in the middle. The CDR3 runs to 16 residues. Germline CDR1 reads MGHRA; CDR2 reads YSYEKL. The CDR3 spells CASSHGGAAGLTEAFF. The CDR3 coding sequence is TGCGCCAGCAGCCATGGAGGGGCAGCGGGGTTGACTGAAGCTTTCTTT.

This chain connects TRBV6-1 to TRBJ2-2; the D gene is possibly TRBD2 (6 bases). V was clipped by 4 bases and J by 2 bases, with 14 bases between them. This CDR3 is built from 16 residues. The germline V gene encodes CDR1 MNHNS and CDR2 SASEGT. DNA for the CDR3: TGTGCCAGCAGTGCCGGGACTCTTATCAACACCGGGGAGCTGTTTTTT. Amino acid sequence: CASSAGTLINTGELFF.

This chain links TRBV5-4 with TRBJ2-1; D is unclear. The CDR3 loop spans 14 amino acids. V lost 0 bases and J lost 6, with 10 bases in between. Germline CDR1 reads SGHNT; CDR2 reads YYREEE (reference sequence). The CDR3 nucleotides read TGTGCCAGCAGCTTGGAAACCCTGGCCAATGAGCAGTTCTTC. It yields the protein CASSLETLANEQFF.

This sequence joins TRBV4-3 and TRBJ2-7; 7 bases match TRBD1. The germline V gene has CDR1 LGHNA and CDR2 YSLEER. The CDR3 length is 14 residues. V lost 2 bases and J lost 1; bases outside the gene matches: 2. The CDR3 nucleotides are TGCGCCAGCAGCCAAAGACAGGGTTCCTACGAGCAGTACTTC. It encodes CASSQRQGSYEQYF.

The CDR3 DNA reads as TGCAGCGTTGAAGATCTTACCTACGAGGGATATTACAATGAGCAGTTCTTC. Translation: CSVEDLTYEGYYNEQFF. The rearrangement uses TRBV29-1 and TRBJ2-1, with D possibly matching TRBD2 (5 bases). The CDR3 runs 17 residues. Germline lookup yields CDR1 SQVTM and CDR2 ANQGSEA. V lost 0 bases to trimming and J lost 4 bases, with 19 bases between them.

CDR3 nucleotides: TGTGCCAGCAGTGGTGCGACTAGCGGGACGGGTTACACCGGGGAGCTGTTTTTT. This codes for CASSGATSGTGYTGELFF. The V call is TRBV25-1, the J call TRBJ2-2; TRBD2 aligns across 11 bases. V was pared by 4 bases and J by 3 bases, with 10 bases of the junction left unmatched. CDR3 size: 18 residues. Germline V gives CDR1 MGHDK, CDR2 SYGVNS. The entire variable domain, with the rest obtained from reference TRBV25-1 and TRBJ2-2, is as follows: EADIYQTPRYLVIGTGKKITLECSQTMGHDKMYWYQQDPGMELHLIHYSYGVNSTEKGDLSSESTVSRIRTEHFPLTLESARPSHTSQYLCASSGATSGTGYTGELFFGEGSRLTVL.